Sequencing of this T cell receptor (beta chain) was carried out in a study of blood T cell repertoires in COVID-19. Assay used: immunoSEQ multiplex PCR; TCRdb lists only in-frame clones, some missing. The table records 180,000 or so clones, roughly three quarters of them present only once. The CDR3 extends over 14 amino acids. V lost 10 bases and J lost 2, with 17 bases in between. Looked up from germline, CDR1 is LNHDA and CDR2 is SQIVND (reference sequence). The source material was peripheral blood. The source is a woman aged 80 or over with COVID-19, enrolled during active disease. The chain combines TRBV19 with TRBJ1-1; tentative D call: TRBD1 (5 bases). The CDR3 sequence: CATTALDSNTEAFF. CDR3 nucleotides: TGTGCCACAACGGCCCTCGACAGTAACACTGAAGCTTTCTTT.